This entry lists 21 T cell receptor beta chains sequenced from one sample in a study of T-cell reconstitution after alpha-beta-depleted transplantation in children. Study-wide results and limits: A year post-transplant, T-cell counts and diversity derived mostly from newly produced T cells.

A library of TCRbeta sequences, prepared with unique molecular identifiers, was generated. A single record per CDR3 protein comes from TCRdb applying MiXCR to the PCR reads. The sample consists of 250,000 to 300,000 distinct CDR3 sequences, about 7.3% of them appearing once. Antigens of these TCRs are unknown. This specimen consisted of peripheral blood, obtained 360 days after TCRalphabeta/CD19-depleted stem cell transplant. Every receptor here comes from a female patient aged 2-10 years who had a stem cell transplant for Fanconi anemia, so the T cells may come from the graft donor.

In its sample, this clonotype was seen many times. The genes are TRBV6-1 and TRBJ1-5; perhaps TRBD1 as D (5 bases). The CDR3 runs to 15 residues. The germline gives CDR1 MNHNS, CDR2 SASEGT. Trimming pared 0 bases from V and 6 bases from J, leaving 12 bases between. The CDR3 loop reads CASSEALGDFQPQHF. The DNA of the CDR3 is TGTGCCAGCAGTGAAGCGCTAGGGGACTTTCAGCCCCAGCATTTT.

The chain joins TRBV7-6 to TRBJ1-6; 11 nucleotides match TRBD1. CDR3 length: 18 amino acids. V lost 5 bases, J lost 0 bases, and 6 bases stayed unmatched. Looked up from germline, CDR1 is SGHVS and CDR2 is FNYEAQ. CDR3 region: CASSRRDRGSSYNSPLHF. The CDR3, as DNA: TGTGCCAGCAGCAGAAGGGACAGGGGGAGCTCCTATAATTCACCCCTCCACTTT. Combining the CDR3 with reference TRBV7-6 and TRBJ1-6 gives the whole variable domain GAGVSQSPRYKVTKRGQDVALRCDPISGHVSLYWYRQALGQGPEFLTYFNYEAQQDKSGLPNDRFSAERPEGSISTLTIQRTEQRDSAMYRCASSRRDRGSSYNSPLHFGNGTRLTVT.

In this sample, this clonotype turned up many times. CDR3 nucleotide sequence: TGTGCCAGCAGCTTAGGACTAGCGGGAAATGAGCAGTTCTTC. Translation: CASSLGLAGNEQFF. This chain uses TRBV7-2 with TRBJ2-1; 11 positions match TRBD2. Trimming cost V 1 base and J 7 bases; bases outside gene matches: 0. Per germline, CDR1 SGHTA and CDR2 FQGNSA. CDR3 length: 14 amino acids.

This clonotype came up many times. This chain uses TRBV28 with TRBJ1-1, with D possibly being TRBD1 (5 bases). Trimming took off 8 bases at V and 0 bases at J, with 16 bases between the two ends. The CDR3 is 15 residues long. Germline V lookup: CDR1 MDHEN, CDR2 SYDVKM. CDR3 coding DNA: TGTGCCAGCCGGGTTCATGGGACGGTGAACACTGAAGCTTTCTTT. It yields the protein CASRVHGTVNTEAFF.

This clonotype has at least ten counts. The gene calls are TRBV6-5 and TRBJ2-3; 10 bases map to TRBD1. There are 16 residues in the CDR3. The junction had 5 bases not matched to a gene; V was cut back by 3 bases and J by 2 bases. Per germline, CDR1 MNHEY and CDR2 SVGAGI. Written as DNA, the CDR3 is TGTGCCAGCAGTTATCCCGGGACAGGGGTCACAGATACGCAGTATTTT. Residues: CASSYPGTGVTDTQYF.

This clonotype was counted ten times or more. The chain employs TRBV5-1 and TRBJ2-7; D unclear. V was trimmed by 0 bases and J by 5 bases, leaving 12 bases between them. The CDR3 totals 14 residues. CDR1 SGHRS and CDR2 YFSETQ come from the germline V gene. The CDR3 here is CASSLDRSIHEQYF. Written as DNA, the CDR3 is TGCGCCAGCAGCTTGGATCGGAGCATCCACGAGCAGTACTTC.

This clonotype appeared many times. V gene TRBV6-4 combines with J gene TRBJ2-2, with D perhaps matching TRBD2 (7 bases). The germline CDR1 and CDR2 sequences are MRHNA and SNTAGT. Trimming cost V 0 bases and J 7 bases, with 21 bases left between them. CDR3 length equals 18 residues. The CDR3 region is CASSDSASGPEGVGELFF. Here the CDR3 DNA reads TGTGCCAGCAGTGACTCGGCTAGCGGACCAGAGGGGGTCGGGGAGCTGTTTTTT.

The sample holds many counts of this clonotype. The chain carries TRBV7-9 and TRBJ2-7; possible D gene TRBD1, 5 bases. The CDR3 loop spans 19 amino acids. Between the trimmed V and J ends, which lost 2 bases and 2 bases, there was a span of 25 bases. CDR1 and CDR2 (germline): SEHNR, FQNEAQ (reference sequence). In DNA, the CDR3 is TGTGCCAGCAGCTTACCCACCGACGGAGACAGCCAGAGACCCTACGAGCAGTACTTC. It yields the protein CASSLPTDGDSQRPYEQYF.

This clonotype was seen a handful of times. The rearrangement links TRBV5-1 to TRBJ2-5; TRBD2 might be the D (6 bases). The CDR3 loop spans 16 amino acids. V gave up 0 bases and J gave up 2 bases, with 14 bases separating them. Germline CDR1 is SGHRS and CDR2 is YFSETQ. Here the CDR3 reads CASSLAPSGGQETQYF. The CDR3 bases are TGCGCCAGCAGCTTGGCGCCCTCCGGGGGTCAAGAGACCCAGTACTTC.

This clonotype was seen at least ten times. The chain has TRBV27 and TRBJ1-6, with D perhaps TRBD1 (6 bases). Germline assignment: CDR1 MNHEY and CDR2 SMNVEV (reference sequence). V shed 6 bases and J shed 10 bases, with 13 bases lying between them. The CDR3 consists of 13 residues. This chain's CDR3 is CASSVRGGSPLHF. The CDR3 nucleotides are TGTGCCAGCAGCGTCAGGGGAGGATCACCCCTCCACTTT.

This clonotype came up many times. The chain recombines TRBV15 with TRBJ2-3, with 8 bases matching TRBD2. CDR1 LNHNV and CDR2 YYDKDF come from the germline V gene (reference sequence). This CDR3 comprises 16 residues. Unmatched junction bases numbered 14, after V lost 7 bases and J lost 5 bases. CDR3 in DNA: TGTGCCACCACCATTCAACCCCGGGGGGGCCGAGATACGCAGTATTTT. Protein: CATTIQPRGGRDTQYF.

This clonotype has at least ten counts. V is TRBV12-3 or TRBV12-4 and J is TRBJ1-1; possibly TRBD1 for D (6 bases). The CDR3 is made up of 13 amino acids. V lost 1 base, J lost 10 bases, and 13 bases lay in between. The DNA for the CDR3 is TGTGCCAGCAGTTTAGGGGGGCGCGAGCTAGCTTTCTTT. Translating gives CASSLGGRELAFF.

This clonotype was seen ten or more times. V gene TRBV7-9 combines with J gene TRBJ1-1; D perhaps matches TRBD1 (6 bases). The CDR3 is made up of 16 amino acids. The V and J ends lost 6 bases and 5 bases respectively, with 22 bases between them. Germline CDR1 and CDR2: SEHNR and FQNEAQ (reference sequence). The CDR3 loop is CASSPLDSTTGTEAFF. For the CDR3, the DNA is TGTGCCAGCAGTCCTTTGGACAGTACGACGGGGACTGAAGCTTTCTTT.

This clonotype was recorded many times. This chain connects TRBV28 to TRBJ2-7, with 10 bases identical to TRBD1. This CDR3 contains 14 residues. With 2 bases clipped from V and 6 bases from J, the junction kept 4 bases outside the gene matches. The germline V gene encodes CDR1 MDHEN and CDR2 SYDVKM. CDR3 loop: CASSLTRDRGEQYF. As DNA, the CDR3 is TGTGCCAGCAGTTTAACCCGGGACAGGGGCGAGCAGTACTTC.

V and J are TRBV7-8 and TRBJ1-4; 9 bases match TRBD1. Germline V CDR1 and CDR2: SGHVS, FQNEAQ. The CDR3 spans 16 residues. J was trimmed by 7 bases and V by 5 bases; bases with no gene match: 11. The CDR3: CASSPRTGDWSEKLFF. The CDR3 DNA follows: TGTGCCAGCAGCCCTCGGACAGGGGATTGGAGTGAAAAACTGTTTTTT.

There are a few counts of this clonotype. This sequence joins TRBV6-5 and TRBJ1-2, with TRBD1 matching over 9 bases. V lost 2 bases to trimming and J lost 6 bases; unmatched junction nucleotides: 13. This CDR3 comprises 17 residues. Germline loops: CDR1 MNHEY, CDR2 SVGAGI. The CDR3 sequence: CASSYMAGTGSLDGYTF. The CDR3 DNA sequence: TGTGCCAGCAGTTACATGGCGGGGACAGGGAGTCTTGATGGCTACACCTTC.

This clonotype was counted ten times or more. The chain carries TRBV27 and TRBJ2-1; D is unclear. The germline V gene has CDR1 MNHEY and CDR2 SMNVEV (reference sequence). The CDR3 totals 15 residues. Trimming removed 0 bases from V and 0 bases from J, with 6 bases in between. This CDR3 is CASSLSWSSYNEQFF. CDR3 bases: TGTGCCAGCAGTTTATCTTGGAGCTCCTACAATGAGCAGTTCTTC.

This clonotype was found many times. The V gene is TRBV27, the J gene TRBJ2-1, with 11 positions matching TRBD2. The CDR3 is 16 residues long. V was clipped by 7 bases and J by 4 bases; unmatched bases: 9. From germline, CDR1 is MNHEY and CDR2 SMNVEV (reference sequence). The CDR3: CASNYYWTSGYNEQFF. The CDR3 DNA reads TGTGCCAGCAATTATTACTGGACTAGCGGGTACAATGAGCAGTTCTTC.

The chain combines TRBV6-5 with TRBJ2-1, with D possibly being TRBD2 (6 bases). From germline, CDR1 is MNHEY and CDR2 SVGAGI. V gave up 1 base and J gave up 0 bases, with 10 bases separating them. CDR3 length: 16 amino acids. The DNA of the CDR3 is TGTGCCAGCAGTTACTGGTGGGACTCCTCCTACAATGAGCAGTTCTTC. Amino acid sequence: CASSYWWDSSYNEQFF.

V usage is TRBV5-1 and J usage is TRBJ1-1; D is possibly TRBD1 (5 bases). This CDR3 is built from 15 residues. The germline V and J ends were trimmed by 2 bases and 1 base, with 12 bases remaining between them. CDR1 and CDR2 from the germline V gene are SGHRS and YFSETQ. CDR3 sequence: CASSFRDGGNTEAFF. CDR3 DNA sequence: TGCGCCAGCAGCTTCCGGGACGGGGGGAACACTGAAGCTTTCTTT.

This clonotype occurred many times. The rearrangement links TRBV9 to TRBJ2-2; D is ambiguous. Germline assignment: CDR1 SGDLS and CDR2 YYNGEE. The CDR3 consists of 14 residues. Trimming left V 4 bases short and J 5 bases short, with 12 bases between. CDR3 bases: TGTGCCAGCAGCCTCGACTTGGGGACCGGGGAGCTGTTTTTT. Translating gives CASSLDLGTGELFF.